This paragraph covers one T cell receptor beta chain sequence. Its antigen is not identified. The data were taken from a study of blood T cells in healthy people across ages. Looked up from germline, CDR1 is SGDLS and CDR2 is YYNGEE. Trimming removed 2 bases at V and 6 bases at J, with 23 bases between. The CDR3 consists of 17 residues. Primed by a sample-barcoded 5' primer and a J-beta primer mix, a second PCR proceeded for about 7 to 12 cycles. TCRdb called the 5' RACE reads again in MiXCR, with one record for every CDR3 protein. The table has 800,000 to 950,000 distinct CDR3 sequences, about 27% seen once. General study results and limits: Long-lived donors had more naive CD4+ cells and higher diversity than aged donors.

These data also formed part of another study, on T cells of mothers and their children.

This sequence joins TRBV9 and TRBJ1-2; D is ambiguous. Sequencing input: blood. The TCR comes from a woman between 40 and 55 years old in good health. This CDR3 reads CASSVGFRVQLGNGYTF. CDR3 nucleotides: TGTGCCAGCAGCGTCGGGTTTCGGGTCCAATTGGGAAATGGCTACACCTTC.